Shown below are 10 T cell receptor beta chains from a single sample sequenced in a study of control samples from healthy donors and cancer patients. Clones were read by immunoSEQ multiplex PCR, and TCRdb kept only the in-frame ones, dropping some. The sample has some 120,000 clones; 80% to 95% are singletons. Specimen: blood. Source of these receptors: a young man in good health.

The chain uses TRBV5-1 and TRBJ1-3; TRBD1 agrees at 10 bases. V dropped 4 bases and J dropped 7; count of bases not matched to a gene: 8. CDR1 is SGHRS and CDR2 is YFSETQ in the germline V gene. The CDR3 runs to 15 residues. The CDR3 is CASSVTGGFRNTIYF. CDR3 in DNA: TGCGCCAGCAGCGTGACAGGGGGCTTTCGGAACACCATATATTTT.

The chain has TRBV19 and TRBJ2-5; 10 bases are shared with TRBD1. This CDR3 is built from 16 residues. Germline CDR1 reads LNHDA; CDR2 reads SQIVND (reference sequence). The V segment lost 2 bases and the J segment 3 bases; nucleotides outside the gene matches: 6. CDR3 loop: CASSIRGDRGKETQYF. The CDR3 DNA reads as TGTGCCAGTAGTATAAGGGGGGACAGGGGTAAAGAGACCCAGTACTTC.

The chain recombines TRBV29-1 with TRBJ1-1, with D unresolved. Trimming stripped 3 bases from V and 0 bases from J, with 5 bases between. Germline V gene data show CDR1 as SQVTM and CDR2 as ANQGSEA. CDR3 length equals 12 residues. The CDR3 nucleotides are TGCAGCGTTGACGCCGTGAACACTGAAGCTTTCTTT. It encodes CSVDAVNTEAFF.

This clone is a singleton in its sample. The chain combines TRBV5-1 with TRBJ1-6; the D is unclear. The CDR3 totals 13 residues. Trimming took off 0 bases at V and 5 bases at J, with 3 bases between the two ends. The germline gives CDR1 SGHRS, CDR2 YFSETQ. CDR3 in DNA: TGCGCCAGCAGCTTGGAGGATAATTCACCCCTCCACTTT. It codes for CASSLEDNSPLHF.

With respect to this clone: The identical CDR3 is also encoded by other nucleotide sequences in the sample. The chain carries TRBV9 and TRBJ2-1; 9 bases align to TRBD2. This CDR3 has 15 residues. Germline V CDR1 and CDR2: SGDLS, YYNGEE. Germline trimming cut 2 bases from V and 0 bases from J; bases unmatched to any gene: 0. DNA of the CDR3: TGTGCCAGCAGCGTTAGCGGGAGCTCCTACAATGAGCAGTTCTTC. This sequence encodes CASSVSGSSYNEQFF.

The chain uses TRBV27 and TRBJ1-5; D call uncertain. The CDR3 loop spans 13 amino acids. CDR1 MNHEY and CDR2 SMNVEV come from the germline V gene (reference sequence). V lost 2 bases to trimming and J lost 1 base, with 3 bases between them. CDR3 loop: CASSLRSNQPQHF. The CDR3 DNA is TGTGCCAGCAGTTTACGAAGCAATCAGCCCCAGCATTTT.

V and J are TRBV7-3 and TRBJ2-1; no clear D. CDR3 size: 15 residues. The V end lost 5 bases, the J end lost 0 bases, and 11 bases lay between the germline ends. Germline V CDR1 and CDR2: SGHTA, FQGTGA. The CDR3 sequence is CASSHTQSSYNEQFF. DNA of the CDR3: TGTGCCAGCAGCCACACACAGAGCTCCTACAATGAGCAGTTCTTC.

The chain uses TRBV28 and TRBJ1-1; 7 nucleotides agree with TRBD1. This CDR3 has 15 amino acids. Germline loops: CDR1 MDHEN, CDR2 SYDVKM. After removal of 4 bases from V and 1 base from J, the junction contained 6 bases not matched to a gene. The CDR3 coding sequence is TGTGCCAGCAGTTCCCTCGGGACAGAGAACACTGAAGCTTTCTTT. Residues: CASSSLGTENTEAFF.

The chain carries TRBV7-2 and TRBJ2-7; D gene uncertain. The germline V gene encodes CDR1 SGHTA and CDR2 FQGNSA. V was pared by 4 bases and J by 0 bases, with 4 bases between. There are 12 residues in the CDR3. CDR3 region: CASSSNSYEQYV. CDR3 nucleotides: TGTGCCAGCAGCTCAAACTCCTACGAGCAGTACGTC.

The chain couples TRBV7-9 to TRBJ2-3; D not certain. Germline lookup yields CDR1 SEHNR and CDR2 FQNEAQ (reference sequence). This CDR3 spans 15 amino acids. Trimming stripped 5 bases from V and 0 bases from J, with 12 bases between. Written as DNA, the CDR3 is TGTGCCAGCAGCCCCTCAGCGCCTAGCACAGATACGCAGTATTTT. This sequence encodes CASSPSAPSTDTQYF.